A single sample is the source of the 5 T cell receptor beta chains below, sequenced in a study of graft-versus-host responses after intestinal transplantation. Clones were read by immunoSEQ multiplex PCR, and TCRdb kept only the in-frame ones, dropping some. This sample has approximately 100,000 clones, with more than 70% found just once. This specimen consisted of PBMCs, obtained 255 days after intestinal transplant. The receptor set was obtained from a human patient who received an intestinal transplant, so some T cells may come from the graft donor.

The chain has TRBV7-9 and TRBJ1-4; the D gene is possibly TRBD1 (6 bases). The germline V gene has CDR1 SEHNR and CDR2 FQNEAQ (reference sequence). V lost 0 bases and J 4 bases, leaving 9 bases between the germline ends. The CDR3 runs to 15 residues. CDR3 loop: CASSLATGVNEKLFF. In DNA form, the CDR3 reads TGTGCCAGCAGCTTAGCGACAGGAGTTAATGAAAAACTGTTTTTT.

This clone was found once. The V gene is TRBV21-1, the J gene TRBJ2-1. TRBV21-1 is a recognized pseudogene. The CDR3 is 16 residues long. CDR3 bases: TGTGCCAGCAGCATTGGCGACGCTCGATATTACAATGAGCAGTTCTTC. Its protein product is CASSIGDARYYNEQFF.

This chain uses TRBV27 with TRBJ2-1; 7 nucleotides match TRBD1. The germline V gene has CDR1 MNHEY and CDR2 SMNVEV (reference sequence). The V gene end was trimmed by 6 bases and the J gene end by 3 bases; junction bases not matched to a gene: 20. There are 19 residues in the CDR3. DNA for the CDR3: TGTGCCAGCAGCCCCAGGGGGACCACAGTAAAGGATCACTACAATGAGCAGTTCTTC. It codes for CASSPRGTTVKDHYNEQFF.

The J gene is TRBJ2-1, the V gene TRBV4-1; 9 nucleotides line up with TRBD1. The CDR3 loop spans 16 amino acids. J gave up 5 bases and V 0 bases, and 5 bases lay outside the gene matches. Germline CDR1 and CDR2: MGHRA and YSYEKL. The CDR3 DNA is TGCGCCAGCAGCCAAGACGGGACAGGGATGGACAATGAGCAGTTCTTC. As protein: CASSQDGTGMDNEQFF.

The chain uses TRBV16 and TRBJ1-2, with TRBD1 as a possible D gene (5 bases). Germline CDR1 KGHSY, CDR2 FQNENV. The length of the CDR3 is 12 residues. Trimming stripped 4 bases from V and 4 bases from J, with 7 bases between. Written as DNA, the CDR3 is TGTGCCAGCAGCCCAGGGCCCTATGGCTACACCTTC. Protein product: CASSPGPYGYTF.